The present T cell receptor (beta chain) was sequenced within a study of blood T cell repertoires in COVID-19. CDR3 length: 13 amino acids. V was shortened by 2 bases and J by 4 bases, with 8 bases between the two germline ends. Germline CDR1 is MNHEY and CDR2 is SMNVEV (reference sequence). Patients at the Seattle site were enrolled during active infection and followed longitudinally. Source study methods: Amplification of reference gene primers provided the estimated nucleated cell counts. Only in-frame clones appear in the TCRdb table, and some are missing; sequencing was by immunoSEQ multiplex PCR. V and J calls and clone size are as listed in that table; D and trimming were resolved from the DNA. The sample has roughly 160,000 clones, around 82% seen once.

The chain carries TRBV27 and TRBJ1-1; tentative D call: TRBD1 (5 bases). This TCR derives from a man older than 75 with COVID-19, enrolled during active disease. The sequencing sample was made of peripheral blood. The DNA of the CDR3 is TGTGCCAGCAGTTTAAGCAGGGCCACTGAAGCTTTCTTT. It specifies CASSLSRATEAFF.